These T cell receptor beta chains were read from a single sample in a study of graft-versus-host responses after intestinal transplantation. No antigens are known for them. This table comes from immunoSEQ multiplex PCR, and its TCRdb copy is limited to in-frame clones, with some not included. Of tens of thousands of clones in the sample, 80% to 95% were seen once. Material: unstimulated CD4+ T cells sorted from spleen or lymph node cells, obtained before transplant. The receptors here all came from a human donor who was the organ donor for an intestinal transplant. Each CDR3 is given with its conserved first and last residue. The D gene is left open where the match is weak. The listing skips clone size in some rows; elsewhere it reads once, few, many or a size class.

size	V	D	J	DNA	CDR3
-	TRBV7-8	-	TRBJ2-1	TGTGCCAGCAGCTTAGTCTTCGGAGGCGGTGGGAGCTCCTACAATGAGCAGTTCTTC	CASSLVFGGGGSSYNEQFF
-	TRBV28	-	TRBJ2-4	TGTGCCAGCATCTCGCGCTCAGGGAGAGACATTCAGTACTTC	CASISRSGRDIQYF
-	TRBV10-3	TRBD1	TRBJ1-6	TGTGCCATCAGGGACAGGGGAGATTTTTCACCCCTCCACTTT	CAIRDRGDFSPLHF
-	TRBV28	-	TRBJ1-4	TGTGCCAGCAGTTTTAGCAGAACGTATGAAAAACTGTTTTTT	CASSFSRTYEKLFF
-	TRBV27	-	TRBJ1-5	TGTGCCAGCAGTCCCGGACAGAGTAGCAATCAGCCCCAGCATTTT	CASSPGQSSNQPQHF
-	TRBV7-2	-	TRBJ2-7	TGTGCCAGCAGCTTAGAACAGGGATCCTACGAGCAGTACTTC	CASSLEQGSYEQYF
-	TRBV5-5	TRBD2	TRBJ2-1	TGTGCCAGCAGCTGGAATATAGCGGGAGGGGGCTACAATGAGCAGTTCTTC	CASSWNIAGGGYNEQFF
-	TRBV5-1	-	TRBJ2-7	TGCGCCAGCAGTATACAGGGATCCTACGAGCAGTACTTC	CASSIQGSYEQYF
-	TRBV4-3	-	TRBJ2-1	TGCGCCAGCAGCCAAGGTGGCGTCAATGAGCAGTTCTTC	CASSQGGVNEQFF
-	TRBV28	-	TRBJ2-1	TGTGCCAGCAGCTCTGGAGGGACCTACAATGAGCAGTTCTTC	CASSSGGTYNEQFF
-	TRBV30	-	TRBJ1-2	TGTGCCTGGAGCTGGGAGGGGATAGGCTACACCTTC	CAWSWEGIGYTF
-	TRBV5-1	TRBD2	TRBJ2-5	TGCGCCAGCAGCTTGACTAGCGGGAGAGAGACCCAGTACTTC	CASSLTSGRETQYF
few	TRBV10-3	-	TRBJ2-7	TGTGCCATACCGAATAGCGAGCAGTACTTC	CAIPNSEQYF
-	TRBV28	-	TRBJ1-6	TGTGCCAGCAGTTGGGGAGAGATTTCACCCCTCCACTTT	CASSWGEISPLHF
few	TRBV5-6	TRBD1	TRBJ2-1	TGTGCCAGCAGCGGGGACAGGGTGTACCTTACCTACAATGAGCAGTTCTTC	CASSGDRVYLTYNEQFF
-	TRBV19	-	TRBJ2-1	TGTGCCAGTAGTACCGGGGACTCCGCCGTCGAGCAGTTCTTC	CASSTGDSAVEQFF
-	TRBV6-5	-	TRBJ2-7	TGTGCCAGCAGGCCAGCCAGGGGCTACGAGCAGTACTTC	CASRPARGYEQYF
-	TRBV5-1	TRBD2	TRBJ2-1	TGCGCCAGCAGCTTGGGCCCAACTAGCGGGAGCAGGAATGAGCAGTTCTTC	CASSLGPTSGSRNEQFF
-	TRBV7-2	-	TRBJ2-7	TGTGCCAGCAGCTTAGTCGAGAAATCCTACGAGCAGTACTTC	CASSLVEKSYEQYF
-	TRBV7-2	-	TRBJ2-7	TGTGCCGGCAGCCTCAGGCCCCCTGGCGGGATGACCTTCTACGAGCAGTACTTC	CAGSLRPPGGMTFYEQYF
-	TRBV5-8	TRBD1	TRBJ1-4	TGTGCCAGCAGCTTGTTGGGCCAGGGGGATGAAAAACTGTTTTTT	CASSLLGQGDEKLFF
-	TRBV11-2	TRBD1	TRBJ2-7	TGTGCCAGCAACTCTAAAACGACAGGGGGCCACTACGAGCAGTACTTC	CASNSKTTGGHYEQYF
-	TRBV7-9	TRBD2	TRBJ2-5	TGTGCCAGCAGCCTTGAGCATCAGCGGGAGGGCCTAGAGACCCAGTACTTC	CASSLEHQREGLETQYF
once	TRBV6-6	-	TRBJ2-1	TGTGCCAGCAGTTACTCGACCCAAGGGGGAAATGAGCAGTTCTTC	CASSYSTQGGNEQFF
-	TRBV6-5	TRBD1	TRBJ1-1	TGTGCCAGCAGTTACTCGACAGGGGGGAGCACTGAAGCTTTCTTT	CASSYSTGGSTEAFF
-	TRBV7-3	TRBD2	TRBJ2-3	TGTGCCAGCAGCTTGGGACTAGCGGGAGATACGCAGTATTTT	CASSLGLAGDTQYF
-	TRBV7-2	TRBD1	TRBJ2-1	TGTGCCAGCAGCTTAAGTCGGGACAGGGGGAGCAATGAGCAGTTCTTC	CASSLSRDRGSNEQFF
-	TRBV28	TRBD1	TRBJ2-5	TGTGCCAGCCACCTTGGGACAGGGGCGGAGTACGGGCAGTACTTC	CASHLGTGAEYGQYF
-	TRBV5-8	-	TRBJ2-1	TGTGCCAGCAGCTTTCTAGTCGGAGGACAGTTCTTC	CASSFLVGGQFF
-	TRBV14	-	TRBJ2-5	TGTGCCAGCAGCCAAGAAATGGGGAGATGGGAGACCCAGTACTTC	CASSQEMGRWETQYF
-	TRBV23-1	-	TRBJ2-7	TGCGCCGGTCCCGCTTTCCTCCTATCGACAGGCTCCTACGAGCAGTACTTC	CAGPAFLLSTGSYEQYF
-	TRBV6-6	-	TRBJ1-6	TGTGCCAGCAGTTACGCAGGGGCCCGGGATTCACCCCTCCACTTT	CASSYAGARDSPLHF
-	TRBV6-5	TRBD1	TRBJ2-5	TGTGCCAGCAGTTCATACGGACAGGGTCGGGAGACCCAGTACTTC	CASSSYGQGRETQYF
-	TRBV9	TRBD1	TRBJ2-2	TGTGCCAGCAGCGTCGGCAGGGGGCAGAACACCGGGGAGCTGTTTTTT	CASSVGRGQNTGELFF
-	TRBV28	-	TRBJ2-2	TGTGCCAGCAGTTTATTGCTGGGGGCCAAAACCGGGGAGCTGTTTTTT	CASSLLLGAKTGELFF
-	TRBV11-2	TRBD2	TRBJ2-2	TGTGCCAGCAGAGGCTGGGGGGGGAACACCGGGGAGCTGTTTTTT	CASRGWGGNTGELFF
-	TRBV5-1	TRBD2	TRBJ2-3	TGCGCCAGCAGCTCCAGGACTAGCGGGGATACGCAGTATTTT	CASSSRTSGDTQYF
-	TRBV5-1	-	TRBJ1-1	TGCGCCAGCAGCTTGTGGCGGGTGAACACTGAAGCTTTCTTT	CASSLWRVNTEAFF
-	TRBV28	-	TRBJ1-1	TGTGCCAGCAGGGGTACTTCGGTGAACACTGAAGCTTTCTTT	CASRGTSVNTEAFF
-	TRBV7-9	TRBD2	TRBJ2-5	TGTGCCAGCAGCCCCTGGACTAGCGGGACAGAGACCCAGTACTTC	CASSPWTSGTETQYF
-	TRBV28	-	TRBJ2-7	TGTGCCAGCGCCGACCGGGTAGCCGGTGTTTACGAGCAGTACTTC	CASADRVAGVYEQYF
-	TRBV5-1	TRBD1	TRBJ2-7	TGCGCCAGCAGCTTGGGACAGGGGGACTACGAGCAGTACTTC	CASSLGQGDYEQYF
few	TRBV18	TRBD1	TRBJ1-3	TGTGCCAGCAGACAGGGCAATACTGGAAACACCATATATTTT	CASRQGNTGNTIYF
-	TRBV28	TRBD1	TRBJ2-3	TGTGCCAGCAGTTTTCGAGGGGGCCTCACAGATACGCAGTATTTT	CASSFRGGLTDTQYF
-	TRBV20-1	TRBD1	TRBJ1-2	TGCAGTGCTAGCGACAGGGAGGGCTACACCTTC	CSASDREGYTF
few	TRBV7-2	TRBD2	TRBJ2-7	TGTGCCAGCAGCCAACCTAGCGGGAGCTACGAGCAGTACTTC	CASSQPSGSYEQYF
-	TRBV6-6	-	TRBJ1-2	TGTGCCAGCAGTTACGGGCCGGTCTATGGCTACACCTTC	CASSYGPVYGYTF
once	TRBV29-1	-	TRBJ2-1	TGCAGCGTGCGACAGGGAGGTGTAGATGAGCAGTTCTTC	CSVRQGGVDEQFF
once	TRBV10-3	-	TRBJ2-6	TGTGCCATTACCCCCTCTATACTCTCTGGGGCCAACGTCCTGACTTTC	CAITPSILSGANVLTF
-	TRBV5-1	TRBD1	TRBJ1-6	TGCGCCAGCAGCTTAGGGACAGCCTATAATTCACCCCTCCACTTT	CASSLGTAYNSPLHF
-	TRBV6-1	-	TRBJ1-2	TGTGCCAGCAGGGACCGCTCCCTCTACACCTTC	CASRDRSLYTF
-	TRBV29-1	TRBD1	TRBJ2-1	TGCAGCTCCAGGGGGACGAACAATGAGCAGTTCTTC	CSSRGTNNEQFF
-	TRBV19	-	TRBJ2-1	TGTGCCAGTACGACCAGAGCGGACTACAATGAGCAGTTCTTC	CASTTRADYNEQFF
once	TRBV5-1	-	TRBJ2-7	TGCGCCAGCAGCTTGGTTGTGTCGGGCGAGCAGTACTTC	CASSLVVSGEQYF
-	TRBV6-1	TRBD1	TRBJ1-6	TGTGCCAGCAGTAGGGGAGGACAGGGCGATTCACCCCTCCACTTT	CASSRGGQGDSPLHF
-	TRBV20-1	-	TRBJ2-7	TGCAGTGCTACAGGGGAGTTCAGGCAGTACTTC	CSATGEFRQYF
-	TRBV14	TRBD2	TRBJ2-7	TGTGCCAGCAGCCAAGGGACCCCAACAGCGGGAATCTACGAGCAGTACTTC	CASSQGTPTAGIYEQYF
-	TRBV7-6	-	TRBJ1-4	TGTGCCAGCAGCCTAGGACAGCCCGGTAATGAAAAACTGTTTTTT	CASSLGQPGNEKLFF
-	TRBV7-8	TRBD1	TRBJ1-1	TGTGCCAGCAGCCCCGGACAGGGTCGGATGAACACTGAAGCTTTCTTT	CASSPGQGRMNTEAFF